This T cell receptor beta chain was found in a study of cytomegalovirus exposure and HLA in healthy donors. Study-wide background: Later, an analysis reported that the 130 or so validation repertoires had used the same platform as the approximately 680 first-cohort repertoires.

This clone was counted between two and nine times. Its specificity is unknown. Produced via immunoSEQ multiplex PCR; TCRdb's table is partial and in-frame only. This sample has some 170,000 clones; approximately 86% occur once, and the top ten carry 6% to 8%. Study-level results: Reports showed the classifier diagnosing cytomegalovirus status with high specificity and sensitivity.

The CDR3 loop spans 15 amino acids. Trimming removed 6 bases at V and 2 bases at J, with 17 bases between. CDR1 and CDR2 (germline): MDHEN, SYDVKM. The genes are TRBV28 and TRBJ2-7; a weak D match, TRBD2 (6 bases). Sequencing was performed on PBMCs. The sequence was obtained from a man in his thirties or forties in good health and CMV-seropositive. The CDR3 DNA is TGTGCCAGCAGCCGACTAGTCGACTCCACCTACGAGCAGTACTTC. Amino acids: CASSRLVDSTYEQYF.